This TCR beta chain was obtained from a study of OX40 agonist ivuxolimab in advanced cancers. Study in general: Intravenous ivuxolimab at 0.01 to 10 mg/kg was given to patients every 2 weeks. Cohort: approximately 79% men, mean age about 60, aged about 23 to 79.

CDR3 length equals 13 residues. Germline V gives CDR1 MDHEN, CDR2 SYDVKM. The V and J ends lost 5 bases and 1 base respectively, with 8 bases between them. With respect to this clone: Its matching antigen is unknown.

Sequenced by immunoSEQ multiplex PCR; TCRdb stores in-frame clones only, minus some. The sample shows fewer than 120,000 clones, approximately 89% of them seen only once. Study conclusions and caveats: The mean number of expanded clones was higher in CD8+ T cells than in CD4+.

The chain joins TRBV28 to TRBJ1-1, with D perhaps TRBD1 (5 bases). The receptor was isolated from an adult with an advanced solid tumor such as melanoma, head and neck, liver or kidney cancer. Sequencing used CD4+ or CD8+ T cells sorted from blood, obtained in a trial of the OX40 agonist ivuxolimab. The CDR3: CASSQGKNTEAFF. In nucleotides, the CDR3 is TGTGCCAGCAGTCAGGGCAAGAACACTGAAGCTTTCTTT. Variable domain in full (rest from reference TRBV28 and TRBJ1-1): DVKVTQSSRYLVKRTGEKVFLECVQDMDHENMFWYRQDPGLGLRLIYFSYDVKMKEKGDIPEGYSVSREKKERFSLILESASTNQTSMYLCASSQGKNTEAFFGQGTRLTVV.